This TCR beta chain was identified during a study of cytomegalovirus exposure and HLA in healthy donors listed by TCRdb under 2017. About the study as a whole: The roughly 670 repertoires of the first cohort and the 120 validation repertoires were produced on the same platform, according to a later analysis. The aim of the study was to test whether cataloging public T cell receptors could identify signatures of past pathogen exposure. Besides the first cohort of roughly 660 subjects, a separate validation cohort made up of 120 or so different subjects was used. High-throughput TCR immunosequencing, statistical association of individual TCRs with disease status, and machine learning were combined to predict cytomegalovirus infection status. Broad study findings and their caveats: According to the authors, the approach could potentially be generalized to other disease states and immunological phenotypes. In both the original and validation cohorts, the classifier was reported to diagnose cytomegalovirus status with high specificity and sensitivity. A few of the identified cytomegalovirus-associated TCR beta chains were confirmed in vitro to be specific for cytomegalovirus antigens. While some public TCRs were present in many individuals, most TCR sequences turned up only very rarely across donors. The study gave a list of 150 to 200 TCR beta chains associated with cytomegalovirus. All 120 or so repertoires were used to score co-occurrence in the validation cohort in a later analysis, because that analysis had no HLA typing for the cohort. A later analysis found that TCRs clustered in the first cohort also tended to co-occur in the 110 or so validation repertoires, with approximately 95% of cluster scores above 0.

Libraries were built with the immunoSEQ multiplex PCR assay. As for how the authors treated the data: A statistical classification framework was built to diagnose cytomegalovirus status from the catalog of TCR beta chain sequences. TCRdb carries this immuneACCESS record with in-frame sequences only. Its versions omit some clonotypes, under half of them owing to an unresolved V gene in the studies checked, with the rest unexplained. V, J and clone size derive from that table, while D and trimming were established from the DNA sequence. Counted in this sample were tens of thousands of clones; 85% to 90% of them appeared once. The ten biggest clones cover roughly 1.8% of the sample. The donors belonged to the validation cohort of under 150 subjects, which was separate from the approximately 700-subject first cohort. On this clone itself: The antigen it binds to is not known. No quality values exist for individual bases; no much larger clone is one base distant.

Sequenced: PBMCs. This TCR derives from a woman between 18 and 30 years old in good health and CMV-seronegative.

The DNA is as follows: TGTGCCAGCAGCTTTACTCGGGGCAGGGGGCTCGGGCAAGAGACCCAGTACTTC. This encodes CASSFTRGRGLGQETQYF. The rearranged segments are TRBV7-2 and TRBJ2-5; TRBD1 lines up with 8 middle nucleotides. CDR1 is given as SGHTA and CDR2 as FQGNSA, both from the germline V gene. Germline trimming amounts to 3 bases on V and 2 bases on J, with 14 as the count of junction bases outside the gene matches. Taken from cysteine to phenylalanine, the CDR3 has 18 residues. The sequence is cut down to CDR3 DNA, 54 bases in frame from base 1.